This TCR beta chain is drawn from a study of control samples from healthy donors and cancer patients. The table came from immunoSEQ multiplex PCR; TCRdb's copy has only in-frame clones and leaves some out. The sample gives roughly 120,000 clones, around 96% of which show up once; less than 4.5% is in the top ten. Between the trimmed V and J ends, which lost 5 bases and 4 bases, there was a span of 7 bases. CDR3 length equals 13 residues. CDR1 SGHDT and CDR2 YYEEEE come from the germline V gene. The rearrangement links TRBV5-6 to TRBJ1-6; D is unclear. The TCR comes from a man aged 25-45 years in good health. Sample: blood. The CDR3 here is CASRVGYNSPLHF. CDR3 DNA: TGTGCCAGCAGAGTGGGGTATAATTCACCCCTCCACTTT.